The 3 T cell receptor beta chains listed next were all sequenced from one sample in a study of blood T cell repertoires in COVID-19. The method was immunoSEQ multiplex PCR; TCRdb's version includes in-frame clones alone and lacks a portion of them. The table includes 80,000 to 90,000 clones, 70% to 90% detected once. The sample consisted of peripheral blood. These receptors all come from a woman in her seventies with acute or convalescent COVID-19.

The chain combines TRBV27 with TRBJ2-1; no clear D gene. V lost 1 base and J 5 bases, leaving 9 bases between the germline ends. Germline CDR1 is MNHEY and CDR2 is SMNVEV (reference sequence). This CDR3 region has 14 residues. The CDR3: CASSLFSGNNEQFF. DNA for the CDR3: TGTGCCAGCAGTTTATTCTCGGGTAACAATGAGCAGTTCTTC.

This clone was found many times. This chain joins TRBV2 and TRBJ1-1; TRBD1 agrees at 9 bases. Trimming at V came to 7 bases and at J to 2 bases, leaving 8 bases not matched to a gene. Germline CDR1 and CDR2: SNHLY and FYNNEI. The CDR3 consists of 15 residues. CDR3 in DNA: TGTGCCAGCAATGACCAGGACAGGGGCAACACTGAAGCTTTCTTT. It translates to CASNDQDRGNTEAFF. The full variable domain, in which reference TRBV2 and TRBJ1-1 provide the parts outside the CDR3, is EPEVTQTPSHQVTQMGQEVILRCVPISNHLYFYWYRQILGQKVEFLVSFYNNEISEKSEIFDDQFSVERPDGSNFTLKIRSTKLEDSAMYFCASNDQDRGNTEAFFGQGTRLTVV.

CDR3 sequence (DNA): TGTGCCACCAGTGATTTAGCGGGGCCGGAGACCCAGTACTTC. Residues: CATSDLAGPETQYF. The chain uses TRBV24-1 and TRBJ2-5; 7 nucleotides agree with TRBD2. With 1 base clipped from V and 5 bases from J, the junction kept 3 bases outside the gene matches. From germline, CDR1 is KGHDR and CDR2 SFDVKD. The CDR3 has 14 residues.